This T cell receptor beta chain derives from a study of radiation and T cells in renal cell carcinoma. Only in-frame clones appear in the TCRdb table, and some are missing; sequencing was by immunoSEQ multiplex PCR. Of about 150,000 clones in the sample, roughly 90% were seen once. About this clone itself: Its antigen is not identified.

The time point: baseline pretreatment blood. Regarding treatment: 15 Gy SBRT to primary tumor, nephrectomy 4 weeks later. After SBRT, blood was collected at 2 and 4 weeks, plus baseline. The tumor was a clear cell renal cell carcinoma. Study observations and caveats: Without pretreatment biopsies, baseline tumor clonotype presence was undetermined.

This specimen was blood, taken from a patient whose treatment included radiotherapy and nephrectomy. This TCR derives from a woman aged 50 to 60 with renal cell carcinoma.

The CDR3 nucleotides are TGTGCCAGCAGCCCCCCGGGGGGAGTCCGAAACACCATATATTTT. Its translation: CASSPPGGVRNTIYF. V usage is TRBV7-2 and J usage is TRBJ1-3, with D possibly matching TRBD1 (5 bases). The CDR3 is 15 amino acids. CDR1 and CDR2 from the germline V gene are SGHTA and FQGNSA. Trimming pared 5 bases from V and 5 bases from J, leaving 16 bases between.